The clone carrying this T cell receptor beta chain was found a few times. Its cognate antigen is unknown. Preparation of the TCRbeta library was carried out with unique molecular identifiers. A single record per CDR3 protein comes from TCRdb applying MiXCR to the PCR reads. The table records 500,000 to 600,000 distinct CDR3 sequences, around 27% of them present only once. CDR1 SGHRS and CDR2 YFSETQ come from the germline V gene. V lost 0 bases to trimming and J lost 3 bases; unmatched junction nucleotides: 5. This CDR3 is 16 amino acids long. This sample stems from a study of T-cell reconstitution after alpha-beta-depleted transplantation in children. Study results and caveats: Among T cells one year after transplant, newly produced cells accounted for most counts and diversity.

The material was PBMCs, obtained before TCRalphabeta/CD19-depleted stem cell transplant. The receptor was derived from a boy younger than two with Wiskott-Aldrich syndrome, due to receive a stem cell transplant. The genes are TRBV5-1 and TRBJ2-2, with TRBD1 identical over 7 bases. The CDR3 protein is CASSLGRGQDTGELFF. Here the CDR3 DNA reads TGCGCCAGCAGCTTGGGTAGGGGGCAGGACACCGGGGAGCTGTTTTTT.